This entry features one T cell receptor (beta chain) sequence. Its target antigen remains unknown. Base qualities are missing; no much larger clone stands one base away. Ophthalmopathy patients had moderately to severely active disease, Clinical Activity Score of at least 3, NOSPECS grade of at least 4, and duration under 3 months. The study excluded patients with uncontrolled infections, other autoimmune diseases, pregnancy or lactation. Clinical symptoms, serum thyroxine and TRAb, thyroid ultrasound, and orbital computed tomography formed the basis for the diagnoses. PBMCs were separated from roughly 10 ml of fresh peripheral blood using Ficoll-Paque density gradient centrifugation. Total RNA was extracted using Trizol reagent, and RNA quality was assessed on an Agilent 2100 Bioanalyzer. This sample stems from a study of T cells in Graves' hyperthyroidism and ophthalmopathy (dated by TCRdb to about 2019). In the study overall: Peripheral blood samples were taken at initial diagnosis, before any treatment was given. According to the paper, TCR Vbeta CDR3 sequencing was carried out on approximately 140 peripheral blood samples, which came from more than 40 ophthalmopathy, 75 to 80 hyperthyroidism and some 17 progressor patients. A discovery cohort of roughly 96 patients, about 40 with Graves' ophthalmopathy and under 60 with stable Graves' hyperthyroidism, was used to find distinguishing TCR V-J signatures. For training and testing, the roughly 93 patients in the discovery cohort were randomly divided in a 7:3 ratio. The study also compared thyroid tissue and blood T-cell repertoires from several Graves' hyperthyroidism patients. Following sampling, methimazole starting at 30 mg daily was given to hyperthyroidism patients, and high-dose intravenous methylprednisolone was given to ophthalmopathy patients. Prospective prediction of ophthalmopathy was tested in an independent validation cohort consisting of some 19 hyperthyroidism patients and more than 15 patients who later progressed to ophthalmopathy. Results and caveats for the whole study, not just this receptor: In validation, progression to ophthalmopathy was predicted by the model with roughly 71% sensitivity and roughly 76% specificity, a median of about 6.8 months before onset. Sample size was not statistically predetermined, and investigators were not blinded to group allocation. A 13 V-J signature model separated ophthalmopathy from stable hyperthyroidism, with around 91% sensitivity and roughly 84% specificity in cross-validation and 80%/75% in testing. Blood samples also contained most of the expanded thyroid clonotypes (frequency above 0.001), which suggests that blood repertoires may reflect thyroid immune responses.

The TCR beta CDR3 regions were amplified from the RNA transcripts. A first-round RT-PCR of the TCR CDR3 used the HTBI primer set with the Qiagen OneStep RT-PCR kit. A second multiplex PCR round built the libraries, followed by size selection and purification. The libraries were sequenced on an Illumina HiSeq2000 using paired-end 100 bp reads. In the source study's methods: SOAPnuke was used to process the raw data, with reads discarded if the reads contained adapters or uncalled bases, had a mean Phred below 15, or lacked an exact constant-primer or identifier match. COPE v1.2.5 was used to merge the high-quality paired reads, and each unique nucleotide sequence was defined as a clonotype. MiTCR v1.1 was used to align clonotypes to the IMGT TRBV, TRBD and TRBJ reference segments. Analysis was restricted to V-J combinations with a frequency above 0.0001, which covered approximately 99% of repertoires. The TCS score was defined as F50 (clonal expansion) divided by E x V (chaos), with BLOSUM62-based TCRdist calculated between CDR3 peptides within each V-J. Welch's t-statistics and random forest reduced fewer than 600 V-J features to 13, which were used in a naive Bayes classifier (R e1071). TCRdb trimmed public reads at Q25 via fastp, called clones via MiXCR and kept in-frame beta chains. Every entry covers one CDR3 protein and lists the most common genes and DNA from its rows. These V and J calls rely on TCRdb rather than the paper's analysis. The sample profile shows 660,000 or so distinct CDR3 sequences; less than 25% of them were found once. The ten largest clonotypes hold 34% of the sample.

The sequencing sample was made of blood. The receptor's source is a man aged 30-40 years with Graves' ophthalmopathy.

CDR3 sequence: CSVVTGESRLAKNIQYF. At the DNA level, the sequence is TGCAGCGTTGTGACAGGGGAATCAAGATTAGCCAAAAACATTCAGTACTTC. Recombination linked TRBV29-1 to TRBJ2-4, and TRBD1 aligns with 8 junction nucleotides. V loses 4 bases at its end and J loses 0 bases; junction bases beyond the gene matches: 11. Taken from cysteine to phenylalanine, the CDR3 has 17 residues. The sequence is cut down to CDR3 DNA, 51 bases in frame from base 1. For CDR1 and CDR2, the germline V gene lists SQVTM and ANQGSEA.